This entry concerns a single TCR beta chain. Participants, roughly 18 to 90 years old, spanned some 23 US areas. Cohort placement rested on clinical history that participants reported themselves. Resolution of symptoms, clearance, or two negative PCRs was present in recovered Cohort 3 donors. These data originate in a study of blood T cell repertoires in COVID-19. On the study more broadly: From T cells, B-cell-depleted T cells, or PBMCs came the material, which was cDNA or gDNA.

The CDR3 loop spans 15 amino acids. The J segment lost 3 bases and the V segment lost 5 bases, leaving 9 bases of the junction unmatched. Germline V CDR1 and CDR2: MDHEN, SYDVKM. Produced via immunoSEQ multiplex PCR; TCRdb's table is partial and in-frame only. The sample comprises approximately 290,000 clones, approximately 85% of which are singletons, and roughly 4% rests with the top ten. The TCR was taken from a woman under 40 who had recovered from COVID-19. The chain links TRBV28 to TRBJ1-2; 7 bases are shared with TRBD1. Source material: PBMCs or T cells enriched from blood (not recorded which). CDR3 sequence reads: CASSPGTERYYGYTF. CDR3 coding DNA: TGTGCCAGCAGTCCCGGGACAGAGCGTTACTATGGCTACACCTTC.